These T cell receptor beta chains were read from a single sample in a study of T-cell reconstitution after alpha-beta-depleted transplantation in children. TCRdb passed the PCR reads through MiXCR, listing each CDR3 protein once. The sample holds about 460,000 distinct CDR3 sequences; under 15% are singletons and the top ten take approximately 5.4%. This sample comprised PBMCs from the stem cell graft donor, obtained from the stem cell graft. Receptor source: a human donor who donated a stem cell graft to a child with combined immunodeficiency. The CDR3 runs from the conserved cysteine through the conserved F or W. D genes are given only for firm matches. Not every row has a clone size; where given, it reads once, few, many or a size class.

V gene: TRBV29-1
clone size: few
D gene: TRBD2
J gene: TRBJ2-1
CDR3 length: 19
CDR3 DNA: TGCAGCGTTAATAATGAGACTAGCGGGAGGGCGGCCAGGTTCGATGAGCAGTTCTTC
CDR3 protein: CSVNNETSGRAARFDEQFF

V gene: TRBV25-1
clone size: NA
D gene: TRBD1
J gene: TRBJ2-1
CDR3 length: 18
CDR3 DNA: TGTGCCAGCAGTGAATACACTGGGACAGGGGGCTCCTACAATGAGCAGTTCTTC
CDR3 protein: CASSEYTGTGGSYNEQFF

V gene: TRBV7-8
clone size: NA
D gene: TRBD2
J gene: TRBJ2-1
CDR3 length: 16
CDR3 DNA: TGTGCCAGCAGCTTAGGTCGGGAGGGTCCCTACAATGAGCAGTTCTTC
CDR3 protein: CASSLGREGPYNEQFF

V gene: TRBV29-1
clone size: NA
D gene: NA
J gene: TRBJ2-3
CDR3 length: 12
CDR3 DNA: TGCAGCGTTGTGACTAGCACAGATACGCAGTATTTT
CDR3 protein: CSVVTSTDTQYF

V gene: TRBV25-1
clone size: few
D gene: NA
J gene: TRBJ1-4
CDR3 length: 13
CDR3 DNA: TGTGCCAGCAGTGAACCCCTCGAGCAAAACCTGTTTTTT
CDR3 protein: CASSEPLEQNLFF

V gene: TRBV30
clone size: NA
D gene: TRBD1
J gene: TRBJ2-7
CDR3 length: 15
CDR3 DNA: TGTGCCTGGAGTGCGCCGGGACAGAAGGTTTACGAGCAGTACTTC
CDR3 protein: CAWSAPGQKVYEQYF

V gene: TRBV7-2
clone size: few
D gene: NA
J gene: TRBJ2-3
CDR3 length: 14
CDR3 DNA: TGTGCCAGCAGATCGGGGGTCTGGACAGATACGCAGTATTTT
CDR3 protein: CASRSGVWTDTQYF

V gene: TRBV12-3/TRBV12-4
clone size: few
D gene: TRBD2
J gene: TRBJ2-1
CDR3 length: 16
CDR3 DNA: TGTGCCAGCAGCACACTAGCGGGGGACTCCTACAATGAGCAGTTCTTC
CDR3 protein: CASSTLAGDSYNEQFF

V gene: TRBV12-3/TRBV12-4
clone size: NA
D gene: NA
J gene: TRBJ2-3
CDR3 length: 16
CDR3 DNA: TGTGCCAGCAGTCCTAGGGTTCGGGGCTTCACAGATACGCAGTATTTT
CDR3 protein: CASSPRVRGFTDTQYF

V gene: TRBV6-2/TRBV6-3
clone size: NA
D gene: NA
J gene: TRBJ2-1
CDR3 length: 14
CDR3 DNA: TGTGCCAGCAGTTACTCGATCAGGGTAAATGAGCAGTTCTTC
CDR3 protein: CASSYSIRVNEQFF

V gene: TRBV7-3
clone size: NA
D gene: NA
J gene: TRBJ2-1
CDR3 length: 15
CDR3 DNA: TGTGCCAGCAGCCTCAGGGTTAGGGGATACAATGAGCAGTTCTTC
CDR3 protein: CASSLRVRGYNEQFF

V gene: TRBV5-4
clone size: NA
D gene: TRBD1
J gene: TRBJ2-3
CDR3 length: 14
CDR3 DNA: TGTGCCAGCAGAGCCGGGACAGGGTCAGATACGCAGTATTTT
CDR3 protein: CASRAGTGSDTQYF

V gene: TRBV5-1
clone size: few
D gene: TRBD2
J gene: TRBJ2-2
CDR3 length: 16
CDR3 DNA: TGCGCCAGCAGCGAAAGACTAGCGGGAAGCACCGGGGAGCTGTTTTTT
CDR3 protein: CASSERLAGSTGELFF

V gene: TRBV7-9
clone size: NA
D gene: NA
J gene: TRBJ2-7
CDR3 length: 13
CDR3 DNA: TGTGCCAGCAGCTTATTATTGGCCGGGGAGCAGTACTTC
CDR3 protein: CASSLLLAGEQYF

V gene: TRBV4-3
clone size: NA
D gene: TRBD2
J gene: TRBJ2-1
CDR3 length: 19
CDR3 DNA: TGCGCCAGCAGCCAAGAGCTAGCGGGGGGTTTAAGCTCCTACAATGAGCAGTTCTTC
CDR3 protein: CASSQELAGGLSSYNEQFF

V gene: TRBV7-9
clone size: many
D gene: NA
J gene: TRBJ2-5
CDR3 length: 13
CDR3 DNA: TGTGCCAGCAGCCGGCCTAACGAAGGGACCCAGTACTTC
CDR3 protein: CASSRPNEGTQYF

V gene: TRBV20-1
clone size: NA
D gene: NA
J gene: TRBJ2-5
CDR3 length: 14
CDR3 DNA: TGCAGTGCTAAGGCCGGGATGGGCCAAGAGACCCAGTACTTC
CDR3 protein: CSAKAGMGQETQYF

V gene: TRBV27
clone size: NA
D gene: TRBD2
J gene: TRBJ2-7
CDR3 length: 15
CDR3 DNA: TGTGCCAGCAGTGCCAGACTAGCGGGTCTATACGAGCAGTACTTC
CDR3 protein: CASSARLAGLYEQYF

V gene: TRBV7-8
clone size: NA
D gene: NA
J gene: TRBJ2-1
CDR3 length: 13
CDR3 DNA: TGTGCCAGCAGCTTAACACAGATCCATGAGCAGTTCTTC
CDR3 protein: CASSLTQIHEQFF

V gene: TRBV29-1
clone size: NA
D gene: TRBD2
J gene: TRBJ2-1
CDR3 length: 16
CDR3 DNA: TGCAGCGTTGAAGGACTAGCGGGAGTACAGTACAATGAGCAGTTCTTC
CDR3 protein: CSVEGLAGVQYNEQFF

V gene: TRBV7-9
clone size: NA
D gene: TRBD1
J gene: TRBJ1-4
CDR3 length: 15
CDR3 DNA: TGTGCCAGCAGCTTACCCCAGGGGGCAGGTGAAAAACTGTTTTTT
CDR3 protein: CASSLPQGAGEKLFF

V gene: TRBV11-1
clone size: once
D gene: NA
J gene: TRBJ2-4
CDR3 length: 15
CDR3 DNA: TGTGCCAGCAGCGAAGCGCAAGGATCCAAAAACATTCAGTACTTC
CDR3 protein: CASSEAQGSKNIQYF

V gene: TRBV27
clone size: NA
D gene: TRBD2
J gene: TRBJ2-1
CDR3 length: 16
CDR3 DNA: TGTGCCAGCAGTCGGACTAGCGGGGGGGCTGTGGATGAGCAGTTCTTC
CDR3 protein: CASSRTSGGAVDEQFF